This T cell receptor (beta chain) was recovered during a study of shared T cell receptors in the human thymus. TCRdb's table, derived via immunoSEQ multiplex PCR, lists solely in-frame clones and lacks some. The repertoire holds more than 550,000 clones, with over 75% as singletons. This clone was observed a single time. These same records also appear under a second study, on human thymus T cells. Per that study: Having corrective surgery for congenital heart defects, healthy Finnish infants were the ones who donated. It looked as if thymic and blood repertoires used V and J genes in a biased way.

This receptor was identified in a boy under three years old with a congenital heart defect. Sample: thymocytes.

The CDR3: CASSSEVNTEAFF. In DNA form, the CDR3 reads TGCGCCAGCAGCTCAGAGGTAAACACTGAAGCTTTCTTT. The chain couples TRBV5-1 to TRBJ1-1, with no clear D. The CDR3 is 13 amino acids. Looked up from germline, CDR1 is SGHRS and CDR2 is YFSETQ. With 3 bases removed from V and 2 bases from J, the gap between germline ends came to 8 bases.